This record concerns one T cell receptor (beta chain) sequence. Its antigen is unknown. cDNA synthesis used the whole RNA isolate, giving expressed TCRB sequences. The table came from immunoSEQ multiplex PCR; TCRdb's copy has only in-frame clones and leaves some out. The table shows 95,000 to 150,000 clones, with around 15% occurring only once. This record comes from a study of beta chain features in type 1 diabetes. Across the study: Comparable age, gender and cell yields were observed in patients relative to healthy donors.

Study findings and constraints: A moderate, significant TCRB CDR3 shortening appeared in type 1 diabetes across four CD4+ subsets. Compared with healthy donors, patients appeared to share more similar naive, central memory and regulatory TCRB repertoires.

The sample was central memory CD4+ T cells from blood. The receptor comes from a man aged 25 to 45 with type 1 diabetes.

The CDR3 region is CASTLDTPYEQYF. The CDR3 DNA sequence: TGTGCCAGCACCCTTGACACCCCCTACGAGCAGTACTTC. This chain links TRBV7-9 with TRBJ2-7; D unresolved. CDR3 length: 13 residues. Trimming removed 7 bases at V and 2 bases at J, with 12 bases between. The germline gives CDR1 SEHNR, CDR2 FQNEAQ (reference sequence).